This T cell receptor beta chain originates from a study of blood T cells in healthy people across ages. Comment on this clonotype: What it recognizes is unknown.

V dropped 0 bases and J dropped 4 bases, with 20 bases sitting between them. There are 19 residues in the CDR3. Germline V CDR1 and CDR2: SGHRS, YFSETQ. The study's findings and limits: More naive CD4+ cells and higher diversity were found in long-lived than in aged donors. PBMCs went unsorted, and a conclusive naive versus antigen-experienced comparison was therefore prevented.

Through a sample-barcoded 5' primer and a J-beta primer mix, a second PCR was run for roughly 6 to 12 cycles. TCRdb reanalysed the 5' RACE reads using MiXCR and keeps one entry per CDR3 protein. The sample shows some 1.7 million distinct CDR3 sequences, 28% of them seen only once. This clonotype was sampled from a woman aged 25-40 years in good health. V is TRBV5-1 and J is TRBJ2-6; D call uncertain. The sequenced material came from blood. CDR3 amino acids: CASSLVSAVVSWGANVLTF. The DNA of the CDR3 is TGCGCCAGCAGCTTGGTTTCTGCAGTGGTATCGTGGGGGGCCAACGTCCTGACTTTC.